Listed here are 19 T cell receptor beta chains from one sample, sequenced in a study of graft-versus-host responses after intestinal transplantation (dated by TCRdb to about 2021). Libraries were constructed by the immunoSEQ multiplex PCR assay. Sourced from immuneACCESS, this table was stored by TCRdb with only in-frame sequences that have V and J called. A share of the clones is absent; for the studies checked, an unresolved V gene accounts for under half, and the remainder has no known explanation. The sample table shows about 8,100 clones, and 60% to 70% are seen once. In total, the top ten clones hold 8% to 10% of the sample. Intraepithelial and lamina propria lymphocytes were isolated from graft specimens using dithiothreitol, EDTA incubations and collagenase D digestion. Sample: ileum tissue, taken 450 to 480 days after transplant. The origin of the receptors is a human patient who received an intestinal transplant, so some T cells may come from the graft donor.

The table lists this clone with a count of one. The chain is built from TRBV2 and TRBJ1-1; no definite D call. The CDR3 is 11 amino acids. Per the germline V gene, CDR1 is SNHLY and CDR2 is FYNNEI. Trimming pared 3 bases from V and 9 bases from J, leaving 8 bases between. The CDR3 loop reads CASSEAVKAFF. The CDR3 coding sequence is TGTGCCAGCAGTGAGGCGGTTAAAGCTTTCTTT.

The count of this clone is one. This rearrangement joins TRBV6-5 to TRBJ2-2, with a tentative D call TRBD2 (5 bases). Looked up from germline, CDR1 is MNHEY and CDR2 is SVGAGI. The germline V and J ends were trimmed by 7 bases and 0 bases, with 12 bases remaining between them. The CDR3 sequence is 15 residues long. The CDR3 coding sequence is TGTGCCAGCACTAAGACTATAGCGAACACCGGGGAGCTGTTTTTT. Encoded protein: CASTKTIANTGELFF.

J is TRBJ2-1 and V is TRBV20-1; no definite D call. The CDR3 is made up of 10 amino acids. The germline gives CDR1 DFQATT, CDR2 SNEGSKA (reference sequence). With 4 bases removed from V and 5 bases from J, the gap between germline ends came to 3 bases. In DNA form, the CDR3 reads TGCAGTGCTAAAGACAATGAGCAGTTCTTC. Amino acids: CSAKDNEQFF.

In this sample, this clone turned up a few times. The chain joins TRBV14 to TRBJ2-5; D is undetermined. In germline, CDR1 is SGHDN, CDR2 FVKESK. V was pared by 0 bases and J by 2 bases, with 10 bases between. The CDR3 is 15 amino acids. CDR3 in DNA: TGTGCCAGCAGCCAAGATCAAAGGCGGCAAGAGACCCAGTACTTC. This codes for CASSQDQRRQETQYF.

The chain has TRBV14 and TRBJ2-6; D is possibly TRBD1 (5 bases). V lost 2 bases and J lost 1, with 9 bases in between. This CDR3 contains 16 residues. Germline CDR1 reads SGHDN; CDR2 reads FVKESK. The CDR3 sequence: CASSQQGLSGANVLTF. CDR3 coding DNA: TGTGCCAGCAGCCAACAGGGTTTATCTGGGGCCAACGTCCTGACTTTC.

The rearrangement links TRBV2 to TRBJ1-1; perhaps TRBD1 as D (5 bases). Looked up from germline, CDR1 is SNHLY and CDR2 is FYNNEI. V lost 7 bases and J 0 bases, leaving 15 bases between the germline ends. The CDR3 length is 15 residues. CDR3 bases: TGTGCCAGCATCCAGACAGACTTAATGAACACTGAAGCTTTCTTT. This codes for CASIQTDLMNTEAFF. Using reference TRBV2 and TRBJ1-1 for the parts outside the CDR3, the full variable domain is EPEVTQTPSHQVTQMGQEVILRCVPISNHLYFYWYRQILGQKVEFLVSFYNNEISEKSEIFDDQFSVERPDGSNFTLKIRSTKLEDSAMYFCASIQTDLMNTEAFFGQGTRLTVV.

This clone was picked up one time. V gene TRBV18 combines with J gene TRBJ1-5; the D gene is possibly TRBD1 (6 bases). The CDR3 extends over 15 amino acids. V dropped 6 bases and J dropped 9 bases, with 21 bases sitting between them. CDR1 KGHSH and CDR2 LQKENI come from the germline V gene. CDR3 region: CASSPNGGRNGPQHF. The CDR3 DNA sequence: TGTGCCAGCTCCCCTAACGGGGGCCGAAATGGGCCCCAGCATTTT.

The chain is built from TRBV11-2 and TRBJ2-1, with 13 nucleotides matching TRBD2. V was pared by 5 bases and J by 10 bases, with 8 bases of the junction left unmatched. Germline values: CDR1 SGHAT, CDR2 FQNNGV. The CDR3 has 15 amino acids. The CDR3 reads CASSHGLAGALEQFF. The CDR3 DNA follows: TGTGCCAGCAGCCACGGACTAGCGGGAGCGTTAGAGCAGTTCTTC.

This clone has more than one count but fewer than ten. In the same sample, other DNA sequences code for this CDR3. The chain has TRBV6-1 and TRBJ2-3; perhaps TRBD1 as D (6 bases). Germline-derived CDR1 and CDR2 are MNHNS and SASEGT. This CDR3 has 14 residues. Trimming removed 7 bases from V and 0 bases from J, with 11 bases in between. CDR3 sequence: CASTGQRSTDTQYF. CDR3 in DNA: TGTGCCAGCACCGGACAGAGGAGCACAGATACGCAGTATTTT.

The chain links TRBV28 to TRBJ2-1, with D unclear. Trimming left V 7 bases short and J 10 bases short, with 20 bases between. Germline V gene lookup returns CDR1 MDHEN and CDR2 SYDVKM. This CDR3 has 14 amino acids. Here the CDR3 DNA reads TGTGCCAGCACCATCCTCCCCTCCGGTGGAGAGCAGTTCTTC. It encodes CASTILPSGGEQFF.

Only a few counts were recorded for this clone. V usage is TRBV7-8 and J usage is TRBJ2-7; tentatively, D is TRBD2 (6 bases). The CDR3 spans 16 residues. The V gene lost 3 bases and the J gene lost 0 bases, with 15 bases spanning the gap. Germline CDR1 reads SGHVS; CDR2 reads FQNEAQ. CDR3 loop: CASSFGLGDSSYEQYF. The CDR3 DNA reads TGTGCCAGCAGCTTCGGACTTGGGGACTCCTCCTACGAGCAGTACTTC.

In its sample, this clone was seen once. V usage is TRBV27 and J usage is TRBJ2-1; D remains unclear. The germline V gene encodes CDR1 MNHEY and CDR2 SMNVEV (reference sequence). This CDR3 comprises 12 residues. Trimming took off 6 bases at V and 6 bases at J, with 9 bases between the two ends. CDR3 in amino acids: CASSHSRNEQFF. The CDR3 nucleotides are TGTGCCAGCAGCCATTCCCGCAATGAGCAGTTCTTC.

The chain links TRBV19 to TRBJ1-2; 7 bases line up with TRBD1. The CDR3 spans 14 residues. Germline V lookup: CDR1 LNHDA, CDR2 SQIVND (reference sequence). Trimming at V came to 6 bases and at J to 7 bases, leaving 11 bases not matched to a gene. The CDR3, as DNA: TGTGCCAGTAGAACATCTGGACAGGCGGTTGGCTACACCTTC. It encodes CASRTSGQAVGYTF.

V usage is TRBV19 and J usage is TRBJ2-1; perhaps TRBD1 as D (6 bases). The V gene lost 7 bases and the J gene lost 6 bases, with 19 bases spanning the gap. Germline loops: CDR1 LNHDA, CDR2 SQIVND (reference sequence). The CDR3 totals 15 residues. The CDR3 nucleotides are TGTGCCAGTAACCCGTTTGCAGGGGTAGGCAATGAGCAGTTCTTC. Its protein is CASNPFAGVGNEQFF.

CDR3: CASSLRDSGNTIYF. The CDR3 DNA sequence: TGTGCCAGCAGTTTGAGGGATTCCGGAAACACCATATATTTT. V and J are TRBV28 and TRBJ1-3, with D hard to call. V lost 3 bases and J lost 4, with 10 bases in between. Germline values: CDR1 MDHEN, CDR2 SYDVKM. The CDR3 has 14 amino acids.

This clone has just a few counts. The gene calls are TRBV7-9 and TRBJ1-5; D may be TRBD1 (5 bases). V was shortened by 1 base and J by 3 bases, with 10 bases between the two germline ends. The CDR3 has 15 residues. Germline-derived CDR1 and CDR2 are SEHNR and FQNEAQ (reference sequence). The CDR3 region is CASSLGPGFNQPQHF. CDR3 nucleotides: TGTGCCAGCAGCTTAGGTCCAGGGTTCAATCAGCCCCAGCATTTT.

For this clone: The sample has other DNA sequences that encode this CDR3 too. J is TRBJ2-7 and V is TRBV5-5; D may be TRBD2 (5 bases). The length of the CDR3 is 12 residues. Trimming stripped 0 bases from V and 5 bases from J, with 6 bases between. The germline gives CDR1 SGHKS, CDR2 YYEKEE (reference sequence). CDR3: CASSLAGNEQYV. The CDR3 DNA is TGTGCCAGCAGCTTGGCCGGGAACGAGCAGTACGTC.

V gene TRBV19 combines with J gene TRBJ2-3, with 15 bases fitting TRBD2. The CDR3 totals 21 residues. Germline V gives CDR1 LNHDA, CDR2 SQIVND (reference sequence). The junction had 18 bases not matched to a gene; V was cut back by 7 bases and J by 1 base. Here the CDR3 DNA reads TGTGCCAGTACCCCCCGCCGCGCTGGACTAGCGGGGGGGCCTCGCACAGATACGCAGTATTTT. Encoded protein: CASTPRRAGLAGGPRTDTQYF.

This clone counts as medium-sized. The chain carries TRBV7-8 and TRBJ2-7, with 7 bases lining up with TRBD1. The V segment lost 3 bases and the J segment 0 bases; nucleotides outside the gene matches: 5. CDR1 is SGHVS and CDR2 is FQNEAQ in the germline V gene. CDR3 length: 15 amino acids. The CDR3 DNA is TGTGCCAGCAGCTTCTATGGGGACAGCTCCTACGAGCAGTACTTC. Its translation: CASSFYGDSSYEQYF. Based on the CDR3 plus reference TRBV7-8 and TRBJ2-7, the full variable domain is GAGVSQSPRYKVAKRGQDVALRCDPISGHVSLFWYQQALGQGPEFLTYFQNEAQLDKSGLPSDRFFAERPEGSVSTLKIQRTQQEDSAVYLCASSFYGDSSYEQYFGPGTRLTVT.